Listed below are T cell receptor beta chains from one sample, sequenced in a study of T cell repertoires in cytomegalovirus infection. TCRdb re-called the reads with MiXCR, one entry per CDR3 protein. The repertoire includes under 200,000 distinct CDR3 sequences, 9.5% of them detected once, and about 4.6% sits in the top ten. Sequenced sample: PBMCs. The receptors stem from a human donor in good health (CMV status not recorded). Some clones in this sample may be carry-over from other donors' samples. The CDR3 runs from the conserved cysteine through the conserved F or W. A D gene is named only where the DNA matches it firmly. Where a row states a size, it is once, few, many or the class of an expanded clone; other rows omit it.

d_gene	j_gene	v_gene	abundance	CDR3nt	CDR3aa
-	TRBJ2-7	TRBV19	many	TGTGCCATCGGACGGGGAGACGACTACGAGCAGTACTTC	CAIGRGDDYEQYF
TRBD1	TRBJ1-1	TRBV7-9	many	TGTGCCAGCAGCCCAGACAGGGGGGGTACTGAAGCTTTCTTT	CASSPDRGGTEAFF
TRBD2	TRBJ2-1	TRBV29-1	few	TGCAGCGTTGTTGGGCTAGCGGGAGGGGATGAGCAGTTCTTC	CSVVGLAGGDEQFF
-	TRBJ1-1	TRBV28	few	TGTGCCAGCAGTCCCCTAGTGAGTTGGGCTTTCTTT	CASSPLVSWAFF
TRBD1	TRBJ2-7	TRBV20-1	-	TGCAGTTCACCGGGACAGGGATCCTTTGGGCAGTACTTC	CSSPGQGSFGQYF
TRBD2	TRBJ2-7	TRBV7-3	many	TGTGCCAGCAGCTCCTCCGGGACTAGTCGTACGTACGAGCAGTACTTC	CASSSSGTSRTYEQYF
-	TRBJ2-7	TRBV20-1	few	TGCAGTGCTGTGCAGACCTACGAGCAGTACTTC	CSAVQTYEQYF
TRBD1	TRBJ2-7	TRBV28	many	TGTGCCAGCAGTAGGGACAGGAGAGCCTACGAGCAGTACTTC	CASSRDRRAYEQYF
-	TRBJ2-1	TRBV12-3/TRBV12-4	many	TGTGCCAGCAGTTTTAACAGGGCGATGGATGAGCAGTTCTTC	CASSFNRAMDEQFF
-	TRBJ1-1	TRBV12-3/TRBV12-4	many	TGTGCCAGCAGTTTAGCGGGCTATACTGAAGCTTTCTTT	CASSLAGYTEAFF
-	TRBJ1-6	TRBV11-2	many	TGTGCCAGCAGCTTAGCCCAAACTTCACCCCTCCACTTT	CASSLAQTSPLHF
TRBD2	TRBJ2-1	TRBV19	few	TGTGCCAGTAGTAAGGCGGGAGCCCGGCCCCATGAGCAGTTCTTC	CASSKAGARPHEQFF
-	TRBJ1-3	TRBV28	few	TGTGCCAGCAGTGACTTGACAGCCTCTGGAAACACCATATATTTT	CASSDLTASGNTIYF
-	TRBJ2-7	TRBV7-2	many	TGTGCCAGCAGCTTAGTTAAATCTATTGGATCGCCCTACGAGCAGTACTTC	CASSLVKSIGSPYEQYF
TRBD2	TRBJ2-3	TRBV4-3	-	TGCGCCAGCAGCCAAGCCCCGGGACTAACCACAGATACGCAGTATTTT	CASSQAPGLTTDTQYF
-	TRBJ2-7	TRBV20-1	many	TGCAGTGCTAGAAATACGGGGGAAGCTACCTACGAGCAGTACTTC	CSARNTGEATYEQYF
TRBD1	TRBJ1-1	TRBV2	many	TGTGCCAGCAGAATACGACAGGGACGCGCTGAAGCTTTCTTT	CASRIRQGRAEAFF
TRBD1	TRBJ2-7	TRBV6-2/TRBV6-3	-	TGTGCCAGCAGTTACTCCGGGACAGGGAACTCCTACGAGCAGTACTTC	CASSYSGTGNSYEQYF
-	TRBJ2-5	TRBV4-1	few	TGCGCCAGCAGCCAAGACTACATCGGTCGTCCCCAGTACTTC	CASSQDYIGRPQYF
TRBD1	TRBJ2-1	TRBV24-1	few	TGTGCCACCAGTGATCCTGGGGACAGAAATGAGCAGTTCTTC	CATSDPGDRNEQFF
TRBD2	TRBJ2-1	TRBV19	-	TGTGCCAGTAGTATCGGCGCTAGCGGGAGGGCCCCTCAGTTCTTC	CASSIGASGRAPQFF
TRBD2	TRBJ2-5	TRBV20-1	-	TGCAGTGCTAGAGATAGGCTGCGGGGACTACAAGAGACCCAGTACTTC	CSARDRLRGLQETQYF
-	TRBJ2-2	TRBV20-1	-	TGCAGTGCTGGTTCAACTAAGACCGGGGAGCTGTTTTTT	CSAGSTKTGELFF
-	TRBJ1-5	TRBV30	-	TGTGCCTGGAGTCGAACAGCGAGCAATCAGCCCCAGCATTTT	CAWSRTASNQPQHF
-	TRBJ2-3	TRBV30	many	TGTGCCTGGAGTGTCGGGGGATCTGGCACAGATACGCAGTATTTT	CAWSVGGSGTDTQYF
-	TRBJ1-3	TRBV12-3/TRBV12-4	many	TGTGCCAGCAGTCCCGTCGGCTCTGGAAACACCATATATTTT	CASSPVGSGNTIYF
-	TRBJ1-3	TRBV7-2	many	TGTGCCAGCAGCCCAGGGGGAAACACCATATATTTT	CASSPGGNTIYF
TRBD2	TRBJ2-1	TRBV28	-	TGTGCCAGCATTGTAGCGGGAGTCGAGCATGAGCAGTTCTTC	CASIVAGVEHEQFF
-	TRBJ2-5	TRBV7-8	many	TGTGCCAGCAGCCCTCCCAGGGCGGAGACCCAGTACTTC	CASSPPRAETQYF
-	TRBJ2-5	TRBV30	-	TGTGCCTGGAGTGCCAGGGGAGAGACCCAGTACTTC	CAWSARGETQYF
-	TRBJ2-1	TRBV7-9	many	TGTGCCAGCAGCTTAGCATGGGGGCTTGGGGGGGGTAACTACAATGAGCAGTTCTTC	CASSLAWGLGGGNYNEQFF
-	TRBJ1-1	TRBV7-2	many	TGTGCCAGCAGCCCATATATGAACACTGAAGCTTTCTTT	CASSPYMNTEAFF
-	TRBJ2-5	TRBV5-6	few	TGTGCCAGCAGCTTCGGACGGTACCAAGAGACCCAGTACTTC	CASSFGRYQETQYF
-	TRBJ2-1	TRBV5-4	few	TGTGCCAGCAGCTTGATTCCCGGGTTCGAGCAGTTCTTC	CASSLIPGFEQFF
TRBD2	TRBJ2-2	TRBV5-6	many	TGTGCCAGCAGCCTGGGACTAGCGGGAGTCGGAACCGGGGAGCTGTTTTTT	CASSLGLAGVGTGELFF
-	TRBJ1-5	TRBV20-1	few	TGCAGTGCTAGAGATGTCGGCAGCCCATTAGAATATAGCAATCAGCCCCAGCATTTT	CSARDVGSPLEYSNQPQHF
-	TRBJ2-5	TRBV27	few	TGTGCCAGCAGTTTATGGGCAGGAGGAGAGACCCAGTACTTC	CASSLWAGGETQYF
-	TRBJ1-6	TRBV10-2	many	TGCGCCAGCAGCTATAGCAGAGATTCACCCCTCCACTTT	CASSYSRDSPLHF
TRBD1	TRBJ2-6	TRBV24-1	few	TGTGCCACCCAAAGTCCCGGGACAGGGGGTGCCCCTGGGGCCAACGTCCTGACTTTC	CATQSPGTGGAPGANVLTF
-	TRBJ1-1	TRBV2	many	TGTGCCAGCAGTGCGGGCTCCAACACTGAAGCTTTCTTT	CASSAGSNTEAFF
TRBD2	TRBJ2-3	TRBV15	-	TGTGCCACCAGCAAGGCCGTCGTATTAGCGGGGGACACAGATACGCAGTATTTT	CATSKAVVLAGDTDTQYF
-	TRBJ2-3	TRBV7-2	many	TGTGCCAGCAGCTTAGAGGGGTGGGGTACAGATACGCAGTATTTT	CASSLEGWGTDTQYF
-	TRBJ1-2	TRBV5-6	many	TGTGCCAGCAGCCTAAGAAGGGGAGTTGACTATGGCTACACCTTC	CASSLRRGVDYGYTF
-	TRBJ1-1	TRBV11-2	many	TGTGCCAGCAGCGTCCAGGGAGGAGTCACTGAAGCTTTCTTT	CASSVQGGVTEAFF
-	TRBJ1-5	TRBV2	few	TGTGCCAGCAGTGAAGTCGGTAGCAATCAGCCCCAGCATTTT	CASSEVGSNQPQHF
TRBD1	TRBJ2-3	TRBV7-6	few	TGTGCCAGCAGCGCGGGACAGGGGGCAGCAGATACGCAGTATTTT	CASSAGQGAADTQYF
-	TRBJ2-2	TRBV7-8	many	TGTGCCAGCACCCCTTCGACCGGGGAGCTGTTTTTT	CASTPSTGELFF
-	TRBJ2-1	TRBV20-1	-	TGCAGTGCCGTCCGGACTCGGTCCCAGGAGCAGTTCTTC	CSAVRTRSQEQFF